These 27 T cell receptor beta chains originate from one sample sequenced in a study of blood T cells in healthy people across ages. Alongside a J-beta primer mix, a sample-barcoded 5' primer served in a second PCR lasting about 7 to 11 cycles. Each CDR3 protein gets one entry after TCRdb re-called the 5' RACE reads with MiXCR. The sample lists fewer than 900,000 distinct CDR3 sequences, around 40% occurring once. The specimen sequenced was blood. Source of these receptors: a woman aged 55-75 years in good health.

This clonotype has only a few counts. The gene calls are TRBV7-3 and TRBJ2-7; 10 positions agree with TRBD2. Germline V gene data show CDR1 as SGHTA and CDR2 as FQGTGA. The junction had 2 bases not matched to a gene; V was cut back by 4 bases and J by 5 bases. This CDR3 has 13 residues. The CDR3 DNA is TGTGCCAGCAGCTCGGGACTAGCGAACGAGCAGTACTTC. This gives the protein CASSSGLANEQYF.

Regarding this clonotype: A much larger clone is a single base away; this may be a read error. The genes are TRBV27 and TRBJ2-7, with 7 bases aligning to TRBD2. The CDR3 consists of 13 residues. Germline trimming cut 7 bases from V and 7 bases from J; bases unmatched to any gene: 10. Germline V gene data show CDR1 as MNHEY and CDR2 as SMNVEV (reference sequence). The CDR3 sequence is CASNATSEDEQYF. In DNA, the CDR3 is TGTGCCAGCAATGCCACTAGCGAGGATGAGCAGTACTTC.

A note on this clonotype: This clone may be a read error of a much larger clone one base away. This chain joins TRBV29-1 and TRBJ2-1; the D gene could be TRBD1 or TRBD2 (6 bases each). This CDR3 has 14 residues. Germline CDR1 is SQVTM and CDR2 is ANQGSEA. V was cut by 6 bases and J by 13 bases, with 25 bases left in between. Written as DNA, the CDR3 is TGCAGCGTCGTCGGGGGCGGATCGGTAGAGACCCAGTTCTTC. As protein: CSVVGGGSVETQFF.

Of note for this clonotype: A much larger clone differs by one base, so this may be a read error. The rearrangement joins TRBV12-3 or TRBV12-4 to TRBJ1-6; no clear D gene. The CDR3 is 12 residues long. The V end was cut by 1 base, the J end by 11 bases, with 6 bases between. The CDR3: CASSLGGPPLHF. CDR3 nucleotide sequence: TGTGCCAGCAGTTTAGGAGGGCCACCCCTCCACTTT.

The sample holds a few counts of this clonotype. The CDR3: CASSQQQGPYEQYF. The CDR3 nucleotides read TGTGCCAGCAGCCAACAACAGGGACCCTACGAGCAGTACTTC. The chain is built from TRBV3-1 and TRBJ2-7; D might be TRBD1 (6 bases). This CDR3 contains 14 residues. V shed 2 bases and J shed 2 bases, with 10 bases lying between them. The germline V gene has CDR1 LGHDT and CDR2 YNNKEL (reference sequence).

This clonotype has just a few counts. The CDR3 DNA reads TGTGCCAGCACGGCAGATGGAGCTTTCTTT. Translated: CASTADGAFF. The chain joins TRBV3-2 to TRBJ1-1. TRBV3-2 is labeled a pseudogene. CDR3 size: 10 residues.

This clonotype appeared a few times. J is TRBJ2-7 and V is TRBV20-1, with 10 bases aligning to TRBD2. The V gene's germline CDR1 is DFQATT and CDR2 SNEGSKA (reference sequence). J was trimmed by 9 bases and V by 3 bases; bases with no gene match: 11. This CDR3 region has 14 residues. The CDR3 sequence is CSASFLAGENGQYF. DNA for the CDR3: TGCAGTGCTAGCTTTCTAGCGGGAGAGAACGGGCAGTACTTC.

This clonotype was observed a few times. This rearrangement joins TRBV5-1 to TRBJ1-1, with D possibly TRBD1 on 5 matching bases. The germline V gene has CDR1 SGHRS and CDR2 YFSETQ. Trimming removed 6 bases from V and 1 base from J, with 7 bases in between. This CDR3 is built from 12 residues. CDR3 DNA sequence: TGCGCCAGCACACAGGAGAACACTGAAGCTTTCTTT. Its protein is CASTQENTEAFF.

The chain recombines TRBV27 with TRBJ2-5, with 7 positions matching TRBD2. Trimming took 1 base from V and 1 from J; bases not matched to a gene: 15. This CDR3 comprises 19 residues. Germline V lookup: CDR1 MNHEY, CDR2 SMNVEV (reference sequence). The CDR3, as DNA: TGTGCCAGCAGTTTATGGCCGGTCAGGATTGGGAGGGGCCAAGAGACCCAGTACTTC. It yields the protein CASSLWPVRIGRGQETQYF.

There are a few counts of this clonotype. V gene TRBV5-1 combines with J gene TRBJ1-2; unclear D gene. The CDR3 extends over 13 amino acids. The germline V gene encodes CDR1 SGHRS and CDR2 YFSETQ. The V gene lost 7 bases and the J gene lost 6 bases, with 16 bases spanning the gap. The CDR3 loop is CASYGNRVDGYTF. The DNA for the CDR3 is TGCGCCAGCTACGGGAATCGGGTGGATGGCTACACCTTC.

The V call is TRBV5-1, the J call TRBJ2-5; 14 bases line up with TRBD2. The length of the CDR3 is 18 residues. V shed 5 bases, J shed 5 bases, and the junction held 14 bases outside the gene matches. CDR1 and CDR2 from the germline V gene are SGHRS and YFSETQ. The CDR3 DNA reads TGCGCCAGCAGTTCGGGGGATTGGACTAGCGGGGGGTTGGAGACCCAGTACTTC. It yields the protein CASSSGDWTSGGLETQYF.

The V call is TRBV10-3, the J call TRBJ2-7; TRBD1 aligns across 9 bases. Losses at the gene ends were 2 bases for V and 7 bases for J; bases not matched to a gene: 12. CDR1 and CDR2 (germline): ENHRY, SYGVKD. CDR3 length equals 16 residues. The CDR3 DNA reads as TGTGCCATCAGTGAGCTTATTGGGACAGGGTATGAGGAGCAGTACTTC. The encoded protein is CAISELIGTGYEEQYF.

A note on this clonotype: A much bigger clone sits one base away, suggesting this may be a read error. The rearrangement links TRBV5-1 to TRBJ2-1; 7 nucleotides align to TRBD2. The end of the DNA aligns better with TRBJ2-7, so the J call may be wrong. Germline CDR1 SGHRS, CDR2 YFSETQ. This CDR3 comprises 14 residues. The CDR3 coding sequence is TGCGCCAGCAGCGAGACTAGCAAGTACAATGAGCAGTACTTC. Residues: CASSETSKYNEQYF.

The chain carries TRBV28 and TRBJ1-2; D unclear. The CDR3 consists of 13 residues. The germline CDR1 and CDR2 sequences are MDHEN and SYDVKM. Trimming left V 6 bases short and J 5 bases short, with 13 bases between. The CDR3 sequence is CASRKGFRYGYTF. The CDR3 nucleotides are TGTGCCAGCAGGAAGGGATTCCGGTATGGCTACACCTTC.

The V gene is TRBV28, the J gene TRBJ2-7; maybe TRBD2 (5 bases). Germline CDR1 MDHEN, CDR2 SYDVKM. Trimming took off 7 bases at V and 0 bases at J, with 10 bases between the two ends. The CDR3 is 13 residues long. The CDR3 nucleotides read TGTGCCAGCACCTTGGACTGCTCCTACGAGCAGTACTTC. Its protein product is CASTLDCSYEQYF.

The chain combines TRBV12-5 with TRBJ1-1; D perhaps matches TRBD1 (6 bases). Trimming pared 7 bases from V and 5 bases from J, leaving 20 bases between. This CDR3 is 15 amino acids long. Per germline, CDR1 LGHNT and CDR2 FRNRAP. The CDR3 sequence is CASVSGGEIGTEAFF. CDR3 nucleotide sequence: TGTGCTAGTGTCTCCGGGGGCGAAATAGGGACTGAAGCTTTCTTT.

This clonotype was observed a handful of times. The J gene is TRBJ1-5, the V gene TRBV19; D gene ambiguous. The CDR3 loop spans 14 amino acids. Looked up from germline, CDR1 is LNHDA and CDR2 is SQIVND (reference sequence). V lost 5 bases and J 0 bases, leaving 8 bases between the germline ends. The CDR3 loop reads CASSQVTSNQPQHF. CDR3 bases: TGTGCCAGTAGTCAGGTTACTAGCAATCAGCCCCAGCATTTT. Variable domain in full (rest from reference TRBV19 and TRBJ1-5): DGGITQSPKYLFRKEGQNVTLSCEQNLNHDAMYWYRQDPGQGLRLIYYSQIVNDFQKGDIAEGYSVSREKKESFPLTVTSAQKNPTAFYLCASSQVTSNQPQHFGDGTRLSIL.

This clonotype came up a few times. The CDR3 region is CASRSSSGGRYEQYF. CDR3 in DNA: TGTGCCAGTAGATCTTCTAGCGGGGGGCGGTACGAGCAGTACTTC. The chain is built from TRBV19 and TRBJ2-7; TRBD2 aligns across 11 bases. This CDR3 is built from 15 residues. The V gene end was trimmed by 6 bases and the J gene end by 4 bases; junction bases not matched to a gene: 8. Germline CDR1 is LNHDA and CDR2 is SQIVND (reference sequence).

There are a few counts of this clonotype. V usage is TRBV7-3 and J usage is TRBJ2-7; D perhaps matches TRBD1 (6 bases). CDR3 size: 14 residues. The V gene's germline CDR1 is SGHTA and CDR2 FQGTGA. Trimming removed 4 bases at V and 2 bases at J, with 12 bases between. The CDR3 loop is CASSSRDTPYEQYF. DNA of the CDR3: TGTGCCAGCAGCTCCCGGGACACACCCTACGAGCAGTACTTC.

This clonotype was counted a single time. The chain carries TRBV6-6 and TRBJ2-7; perhaps TRBD1 as D (6 bases). The V gene's germline CDR1 is MNHNY and CDR2 SVGAGI (reference sequence). The CDR3 covers 13 residues. Deletions cut 8 bases from V and 2 bases from J, with 13 bases between. The CDR3 loop is CASGRQETYEQYF. Written as DNA, the CDR3 is TGTGCCAGCGGCCGACAGGAAACCTACGAGCAGTACTTC.

This rearrangement joins TRBV3-1 to TRBJ2-2, with D perhaps TRBD2 (6 bases). The V and J ends lost 2 bases and 3 bases respectively, with 13 bases between them. This CDR3 contains 16 residues. Germline V gene sequence: CDR1 LGHDT, CDR2 YNNKEL (reference sequence). CDR3 loop: CASSQTAGWDTGELFF. CDR3 nucleotide sequence: TGTGCCAGCAGCCAAACGGCGGGGTGGGACACCGGGGAGCTGTTTTTT.

The chain couples TRBV10-3 to TRBJ2-3; a weak D match, TRBD1 (6 bases). V was pared by 7 bases and J by 2 bases, with 13 bases between. Germline CDR1 is ENHRY and CDR2 is SYGVKD. This CDR3 has 14 amino acids. The CDR3 nucleotides read TGTGCCATCACCCCGGCAGGGGCCACAGATACGCAGTATTTT. This sequence encodes CAITPAGATDTQYF.

V gene TRBV4-1 combines with J gene TRBJ2-3; the match to TRBD1 covers 7 bases. This CDR3 comprises 15 residues. The J segment lost 5 bases and the V segment lost 4 bases, leaving 9 bases of the junction unmatched. The germline V gene has CDR1 MGHRA and CDR2 YSYEKL. CDR3 nucleotides: TGCGCCAGCAGCCTACAGGGGAGAGAGGTAGATACGCAGTATTTT. Translating gives CASSLQGREVDTQYF.

The chain has TRBV7-2 and TRBJ1-5; D unclear. Germline CDR1 is SGHTA and CDR2 is FQGNSA. The CDR3 contains 15 residues. Trimming removed 1 base at V and 3 bases at J, with 10 bases between. CDR3 residues: CASSLVPGNNQPQHF. CDR3 bases: TGTGCCAGCAGCTTAGTACCAGGCAACAATCAGCCCCAGCATTTT.

The chain uses TRBV7-2 and TRBJ1-4, with 8 bases identical to TRBD1. CDR3 length equals 15 residues. The germline CDR1 and CDR2 sequences are SGHTA and FQGNSA. Germline trimming cut 11 bases from V and 8 bases from J; bases unmatched to any gene: 16. The CDR3 loop is CAGNNRGSGVEKLFF. The CDR3 DNA reads as TGTGCCGGCAATAACAGGGGGAGCGGAGTCGAAAAACTGTTTTTT. Based on the CDR3 plus reference TRBV7-2 and TRBJ1-4, the full variable domain is GAGVSQSPSNKVTEKGKDVELRCDPISGHTALYWYRQSLGQGLEFLIYFQGNSAPDKSGLPSDRFSAERTGGSVSTLTIQRTQQEDSAVYLCAGNNRGSGVEKLFFGSGTQLSVL.

This clonotype is a singleton in its sample. This chain links TRBV25-1 with TRBJ2-3, with D perhaps matching TRBD1 (5 bases). The CDR3 contains 13 residues. Between the trimmed V and J ends, which lost 6 bases and 2 bases, there was a span of 9 bases. Germline lookup yields CDR1 MGHDK and CDR2 SYGVNS. The CDR3 protein is CASRQESTDTQYF. The CDR3 DNA reads as TGTGCCAGCAGACAGGAGTCCACAGATACGCAGTATTTT.

The V call is TRBV4-2, the J call TRBJ2-3; D possibly corresponds to TRBD2 (5 bases). The length of the CDR3 is 15 residues. Per germline, CDR1 LGHNA and CDR2 YNFKEQ. Between the trimmed V and J ends, which lost 1 base and 2 bases, there was a span of 10 bases. CDR3 in amino acids: CASSQVKRPTDTQYF. The CDR3, as DNA: TGTGCCAGCAGCCAAGTCAAGCGGCCCACAGATACGCAGTATTTT.